Listed below are T cell receptor beta chains from one sample, sequenced in a study of blood T cell repertoires in COVID-19. Assay: immunoSEQ multiplex PCR; the TCRdb copy retains only in-frame clones and omits some. The sample carries 200,000 to 250,000 clones, roughly 90% recorded once. The sequenced sample consisted of peripheral blood. The receptor source for this set is a woman aged 60-75 years with acute or convalescent COVID-19. CDR3s include the opening cysteine and the closing phenylalanine or tryptophan. Fields, in order: CDR3 length, V gene, J gene, CDR3 protein.

len: 14
v_gene: TRBV28
j_gene: TRBJ2-1
CDR3aa: CASSAQGTYNEQFF

len: 15
v_gene: TRBV19
j_gene: TRBJ1-2
CDR3aa: CASSMGTDSFYGYTF

len: 13
v_gene: TRBV15
j_gene: TRBJ1-2
CDR3aa: CATSSRRGVGYTF

len: 15
v_gene: TRBV4-2
j_gene: TRBJ1-4
CDR3aa: CASSRGDRDNEKLFF

len: 20
v_gene: TRBV7-6
j_gene: TRBJ2-2
CDR3aa: CASSLGRGGRNGPNTGELFF

len: 13
v_gene: TRBV19
j_gene: TRBJ1-2
CDR3aa: CASSLGEEYGYTF

len: 13
v_gene: TRBV6-5
j_gene: TRBJ1-1
CDR3aa: CASSYSLGGGAFF

len: 18
v_gene: TRBV28
j_gene: TRBJ1-3
CDR3aa: CASSQRGRRIKSGNTIYF

len: 12
v_gene: TRBV12-3/TRBV12-4
j_gene: TRBJ2-7
CDR3aa: CASSFGGSEQYF

len: 15
v_gene: TRBV18
j_gene: TRBJ2-2
CDR3aa: CASSPGTSNTGELFF

len: 14
v_gene: TRBV6-2/TRBV6-3
j_gene: TRBJ2-3
CDR3aa: CASSSIVSTDTQYF

len: 14
v_gene: TRBV7-9
j_gene: TRBJ2-7
CDR3aa: CASSPEGYRYEQYF

len: 12
v_gene: TRBV28
j_gene: TRBJ1-2
CDR3aa: CASSLSRVGYTF

len: 15
v_gene: TRBV27
j_gene: TRBJ1-3
CDR3aa: CASSFRGGAGNTIYF